Following are 11 T cell receptor beta chains from one sample sequenced in a study of patients and donors after allogeneic stem cell transplantation. TCRdb redid the calling of the RT-PCR reads with MiXCR, one entry per CDR3 protein. The sample records approximately 160,000 distinct CDR3 sequences, about 24% being singletons. Specimen: blood, either unsorted or a sorted T cell fraction (not recorded which). Every receptor here comes from a human donor who was either an allogeneic HSCT recipient or a stem cell or donor lymphocyte infusion donor (not recorded which). It is not recorded whose cells these are; they may come from a transplant donor.

V and J are TRBV5-1 and TRBJ2-1; the match to TRBD1 covers 7 bases. This CDR3 region has 15 residues. CDR1 and CDR2 (germline): SGHRS, YFSETQ. J lost 2 bases, V lost 2 bases, and 4 bases had no gene match. The chain's CDR3 is CASSFEGATYNEQFF. DNA of the CDR3: TGCGCCAGCAGCTTCGAGGGGGCAACCTACAATGAGCAGTTCTTC. The whole variable domain, remainder taken from reference TRBV5-1 and TRBJ2-1, is KAGVTQTPRYLIKTRGQQVTLSCSPISGHRSVSWYQQTPGQGLQFLFEYFSETQRNKGNFPGRFSGRQFSNSRSEMNVSTLELGDSALYLCASSFEGATYNEQFFGPGTRLTVL.

The chain uses TRBV6-1 and TRBJ1-1; D is ambiguous. The CDR3 covers 15 residues. The ends were cut back, 4 bases at V and 4 bases at J, with 16 bases in the middle. Per germline, CDR1 MNHNS and CDR2 SASEGT. This CDR3 is CASSAPQEGITEAFF. The CDR3 nucleotides are TGTGCCAGCAGTGCACCTCAGGAGGGTATCACTGAAGCTTTCTTT.

This clonotype showed up just a few times. This chain links TRBV12-3 or TRBV12-4 with TRBJ1-5, with TRBD1 matching 8 bases. The V and J ends lost 5 bases and 0 bases, in that order; junction bases with no gene match: 9. The CDR3 is 17 amino acids. The CDR3 here is CASSDPGQVYSNQPQHF. The CDR3 nucleotides are TGTGCCAGCAGTGACCCGGGACAGGTTTATAGCAATCAGCCCCAGCATTTT.

V usage is TRBV5-1 and J usage is TRBJ2-3; D ambiguous. Germline-derived CDR1 and CDR2 are SGHRS and YFSETQ. The V end lost 4 bases, the J end lost 4 bases, and 7 bases lay between the germline ends. This CDR3 is built from 12 residues. CDR3 amino acids: CASSPMADTQYF. The CDR3, as DNA: TGCGCCAGCAGCCCCATGGCAGATACGCAGTATTTT.

This rearrangement joins TRBV10-3 to TRBJ2-3, with TRBD2 matching over 11 bases. The V gene's germline CDR1 is ENHRY and CDR2 SYGVKD. The CDR3 runs 17 residues. Unmatched junction bases numbered 9, after V lost 3 bases and J lost 4 bases. The CDR3 coding sequence is TGTGCCATCAGTGAAGAACTAGCGGGAGCTTTCGCAGATACGCAGTATTTT. The encoded protein is CAISEELAGAFADTQYF.

The chain joins TRBV18 to TRBJ2-6; D is ambiguous. Germline CDR1 and CDR2: KGHSH and LQKENI. V was cut by 3 bases and J by 4 bases, with 10 bases left in between. CDR3 size: 15 residues. CDR3 nucleotides: TGTGCCAGCTCACCTCCGAGCACCGGGGCCAACGTCCTGACTTTC. It encodes CASSPPSTGANVLTF.

This clonotype was observed a few times. The chain links TRBV5-1 to TRBJ2-3; the D gene is possibly TRBD1 (6 bases). Trimming shortened V by 4 bases and J by 3 bases, and 18 bases separated the two germline ends. The germline CDR1 and CDR2 sequences are SGHRS and YFSETQ. The CDR3 is 16 amino acids. CDR3 in amino acids: CASSPKRGIGTDTQYF. CDR3 in DNA: TGCGCCAGCAGCCCAAAAAGGGGGATTGGAACAGATACGCAGTATTTT.

The chain uses TRBV12-3 or TRBV12-4 and TRBJ1-1, with D uncertain. The V end was cut by 5 bases, the J end by 3 bases, with 10 bases between. CDR3 size: 13 residues. The CDR3 coding sequence is TGTGCCAGCAGTCGCACCGGGTACACTGAAGCTTTCTTT. This translates into CASSRTGYTEAFF.

This clonotype has ten or more counts. The rearrangement joins TRBV6-6 to TRBJ1-4, with a possible D match to TRBD1 (5 bases). V lost 8 bases, J lost 0 bases, and 7 bases lay in between. Looked up from germline, CDR1 is MNHNY and CDR2 is SVGAGI (reference sequence). The CDR3 contains 13 residues. For the CDR3, the DNA is TGTGCCAGCGGGGGGGCAACTAATGAAAAACTGTTTTTT. Translated, it gives CASGGATNEKLFF.

This clonotype was counted a few times. V and J are TRBV6-4 and TRBJ1-2, with TRBD1 identical over 7 bases. After removal of 0 bases from V and 0 bases from J, the junction contained 7 bases not matched to a gene. There are 17 residues in the CDR3. CDR1 and CDR2 (germline): MRHNA, SNTAGT. Here the CDR3 DNA reads TGTGCCAGCAGTGACTCTGGCAGGGGGGTCCCTAACTATGGCTACACCTTC. Protein: CASSDSGRGVPNYGYTF.

V and J are TRBV27 and TRBJ2-2, with 8 positions matching TRBD2. Germline V gene lookup returns CDR1 MNHEY and CDR2 SMNVEV (reference sequence). CDR3 length: 17 amino acids. Losses at the gene ends were 6 bases for V and 4 bases for J; bases not matched to a gene: 13. CDR3 nucleotides: TGTGCCAGCAGGCACGGAGCGGGAGAGTCTTTCACCGGGGAGCTGTTTTTT. Amino acid sequence: CASRHGAGESFTGELFF.